The 7 T cell receptor beta chains presented below share a single source sample, sequenced in a study of shared clonotypes between healthy human individuals. Clones were sequenced by immunoSEQ multiplex PCR, and TCRdb holds only the in-frame ones, with some missing. The profile shows 2 million to 2.5 million clones, about nine tenths of them singletons. Sequencing was done on a sample of naive CD4+ T cells from PBMCs. Sample subset: CD45RA+ positively selected. The receptors were sampled from a man between 18 and 29 years old in good health. Some clones in this sample may be carry-over from other donors' samples.

The chain joins TRBV10-3 to TRBJ1-1; 7 bases agree with TRBD1. The V and J ends lost 2 bases and 6 bases, in that order; junction bases with no gene match: 12. This CDR3 comprises 16 residues. Germline CDR1 reads ENHRY; CDR2 reads SYGVKD. CDR3 amino acids: CAISEPPREGAPEAFF. CDR3 sequence (DNA): TGTGCCATCAGTGAGCCTCCCCGGGAGGGGGCCCCTGAAGCTTTCTTT.

The rearrangement links TRBV7-2 to TRBJ2-7; 7 bases map to TRBD1. The CDR3 sequence is 15 residues long. Germline V gives CDR1 SGHTA, CDR2 FQGNSA. V gave up 2 bases and J gave up 3 bases; unmatched junction bases: 7. In DNA form, the CDR3 reads TGTGCCAGCAGCTTAAGAGACAGGGTACTCTACGAGCAGTACTTC. Its translation is CASSLRDRVLYEQYF.

This chain links TRBV28 with TRBJ1-3, with D tentatively TRBD1 (5 bases). Germline V lookup: CDR1 MDHEN, CDR2 SYDVKM. This CDR3 region has 15 residues. V lost 5 bases and J 2 bases, leaving 13 bases between the germline ends. The chain's CDR3 is CASSPGTDAGNTIYF. The DNA for the CDR3 is TGTGCCAGCAGTCCCGGGACGGACGCTGGAAACACCATATATTTT.

The chain employs TRBV27 and TRBJ1-2; possibly TRBD1 for D (5 bases). This CDR3 has 14 amino acids. V was trimmed by 5 bases and J by 1 base, leaving 11 bases between them. Germline CDR1 MNHEY, CDR2 SMNVEV (reference sequence). CDR3 loop: CASSMGRINYGYTF. In nucleotides, the CDR3 is TGTGCCAGCAGTATGGGACGGATTAACTATGGCTACACCTTC.

This chain links TRBV28 with TRBJ2-6, with D perhaps TRBD1 (5 bases). Germline CDR1 MDHEN, CDR2 SYDVKM. Deletions cut 5 bases from V and 2 bases from J, with 10 bases between. There are 15 residues in the CDR3. CDR3: CASSPPGPGANVLTF. The CDR3 DNA reads TGTGCCAGCAGTCCCCCAGGGCCTGGGGCCAACGTCCTGACTTTC.

The chain employs TRBV10-3 and TRBJ1-5; D ambiguous. Trimming removed 2 bases at V and 7 bases at J, with 6 bases between. Germline loops: CDR1 ENHRY, CDR2 SYGVKD. The CDR3 sequence is 12 residues long. The CDR3 DNA follows: TGTGCCATCAGTGAGGTGGGGCAGCCCCAGCATTTT. This translates into CAISEVGQPQHF.

The chain uses TRBV18 and TRBJ2-3; possibly TRBD2 for D (6 bases). This CDR3 has 13 residues. V lost 3 bases and J lost 6, with 10 bases in between. Germline-derived CDR1 and CDR2 are KGHSH and LQKENI. In nucleotides, the CDR3 is TGTGCCAGCTCACCCCCGAGCGGGGATACGCAGTATTTT. This sequence encodes CASSPPSGDTQYF.